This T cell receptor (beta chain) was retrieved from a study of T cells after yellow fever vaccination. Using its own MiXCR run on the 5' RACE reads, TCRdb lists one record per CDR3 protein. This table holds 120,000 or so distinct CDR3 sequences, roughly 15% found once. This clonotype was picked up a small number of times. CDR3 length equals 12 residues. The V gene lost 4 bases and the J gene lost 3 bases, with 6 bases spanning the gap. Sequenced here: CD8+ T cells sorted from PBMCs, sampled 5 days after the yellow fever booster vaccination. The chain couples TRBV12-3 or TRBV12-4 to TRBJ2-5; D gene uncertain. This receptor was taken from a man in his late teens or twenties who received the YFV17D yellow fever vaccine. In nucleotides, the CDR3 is TGTGCCAGCAGTTCCCTGGAAGAGACCCAGTACTTC. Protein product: CASSSLEETQYF.